The source of this TCR beta chain is a study of blood T cells in healthy people across ages (dated by TCRdb to between 2014 and 2017). For context, the study as a whole: In model experiments, template switching captured about one uniquely barcoded TCR beta cDNA molecule for every two T cells. The study measured age-related changes in TCR beta repertoire diversity using deep sequencing normalized with unique cDNA molecular identifiers. The donors were divided into four age groups: young (average around 15 years), middle-aged (over 35), aged (about 60) and long-lived (roughly 86). To avoid experimental bias, donors of different ages were randomly spread across the sequencing lanes. Two additional independent replicas of 1 million unique cDNA reads from the same blood draw were analyzed for two donors (one aged 18 to 29 and one aged 80 or older).

This clonotype appeared a few times. Its antigen target is currently unknown. Base qualities are not provided; no much larger clone lies one nucleotide away. Systemically healthy Caucasian individuals from Russia, some 36 in total and aged about 6 to 95 years, were included as donors. Each donor gave ten milliliters of peripheral blood, drawn into EDTA-treated Vacutainer tubes. Ficoll-Paque density-gradient centrifugation was used to isolate PBMCs, with at least 6.5 million per sample. Total RNA, at least 5 micrograms per sample, was extracted from PBMCs with Trizol reagent. The percentages of naive CD45RAhigh/CD27high T cells were determined by flow cytometry on a PBMC aliquot from every donor. Paper-wide results and their limitations: Donor CMV infection status was unknown, potentially confounding age-related changes in expanded clonotypes. The long-lived group showed more naive CD4+ T cells, fewer expanded clones and increased TCR diversity than the aged group, suggesting age selection. Conclusive comparison of naive and antigen-experienced compartments was prevented by the profiling of bulk unsorted PBMCs. As age increased, observed TCR beta diversity per million T cells dropped in a roughly linear way, and a significant reduction was already evident by age roughly 40. Total diversity estimates from one million sequenced T cells were considered lower bounds and underestimates. There was a strong correlation between observed TCR beta diversity and the percentage of naive T cells measured by flow cytometry.

Library creation used 5' RACE. These reads were obtained on an Illumina HiSeq 2500. A second about 6 to 11 cycle PCR used a sample-barcoded 5' primer and a J-beta primer mix. A unique molecular identifier was introduced onto each TCR beta cDNA molecule by a template-switch 5' adaptor carrying 12 random nucleotides. At least 3 million CDR3-containing paired-end reads were obtained from each sample. First-strand cDNA synthesis was performed from all RNA using the Mint cDNA synthesis kit, with priming by a TRBC-specific oligonucleotide. Following uracil-DNA glycosylase treatment, a first 18-cycle PCR with universal primers M1SS and BC2_uni_R was performed on all cDNA. For the original study's pipeline: Each sample was normalized by randomly selecting 1 million high-quality reads, each carrying a distinct molecular identifier. Reads with shared molecular identifiers were discarded instead of being binned into consensus sequences. MiTCR, run with a Q25 quality threshold and the strictest error-elimination algorithm, handled CDR3 identification, clonotype clustering and error correction. Lower-bound total TCR beta diversity was estimated with a nonparametric unseen species model using Euler transformation. Starting from the raw public reads, TCRdb applied fastp trimming at Q25, assembled clones with MiXCR and retained in-frame beta chains. Each entry is one CDR3 protein sequence, shown with its most common DNA and genes. These V and J calls originate from TCRdb's pipeline instead of the authors' own analysis. In all, the sample holds about 970,000 distinct CDR3 sequences, and roughly half of those were seen once. Of the sample, about 22% falls within the top ten clones.

According to the germline V gene (reference sequence), CDR1 reads SEHNR and CDR2 reads FQNEAQ. The CDR3 numbers 15 residues from cysteine through phenylalanine. Of the read, only the CDR3 DNA is kept; its 45 bases are in frame from base 1. The V and J ends are trimmed by 5 bases and 4 bases, leaving 17 bases between them. In this chain, TRBV7-9 is recombined with TRBJ2-5; no D segment can be confidently identified. Material: blood. This clonotype was obtained from a woman between 55 and 75 years old in good health. The CDR3 protein is CASSHAPPPRETQYF. The nucleotide sequence is TGTGCCAGCAGCCACGCACCCCCTCCCCGAGAGACCCAGTACTTC.